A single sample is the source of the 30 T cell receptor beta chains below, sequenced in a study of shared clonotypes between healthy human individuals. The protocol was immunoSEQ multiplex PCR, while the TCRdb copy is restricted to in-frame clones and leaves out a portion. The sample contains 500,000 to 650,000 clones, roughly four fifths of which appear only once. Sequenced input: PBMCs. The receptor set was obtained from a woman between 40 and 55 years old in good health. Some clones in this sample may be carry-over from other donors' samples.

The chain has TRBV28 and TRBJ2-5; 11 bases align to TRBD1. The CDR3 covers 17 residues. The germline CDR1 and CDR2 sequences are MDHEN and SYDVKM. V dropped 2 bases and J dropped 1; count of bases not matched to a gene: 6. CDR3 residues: CASSLDGTGGSQETQYF. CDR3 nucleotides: TGTGCCAGCAGTTTAGACGGGACAGGGGGATCCCAAGAGACCCAGTACTTC.

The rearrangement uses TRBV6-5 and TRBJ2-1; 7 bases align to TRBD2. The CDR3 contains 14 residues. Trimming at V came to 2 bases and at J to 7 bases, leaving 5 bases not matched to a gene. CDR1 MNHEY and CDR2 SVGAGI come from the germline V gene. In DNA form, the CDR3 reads TGTGCCAGCAGTTACGGGGGGGTATCGAATGAGCAGTTCTTC. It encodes CASSYGGVSNEQFF.

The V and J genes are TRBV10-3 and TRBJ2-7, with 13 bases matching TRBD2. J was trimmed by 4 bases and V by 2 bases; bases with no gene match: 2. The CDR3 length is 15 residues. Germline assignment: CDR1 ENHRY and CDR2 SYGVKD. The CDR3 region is CAISEGLAGVYEQYF. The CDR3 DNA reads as TGTGCCATCAGTGAGGGACTAGCGGGAGTTTACGAGCAGTACTTC.

The CDR3 loop reads CASSGGYPSSYEQYF. CDR3 sequence (DNA): TGTGCCAGCTCAGGGGGCTACCCCTCTTCCTACGAGCAGTACTTC. The rearrangement uses TRBV18 and TRBJ2-7; TRBD1 might be the D (6 bases). V dropped 5 bases and J dropped 1 base, with 15 bases sitting between them. The CDR3 loop spans 15 amino acids. The germline gives CDR1 KGHSH, CDR2 LQKENI. Variable domain in full (rest from reference TRBV18 and TRBJ2-7): NAGVMQNPRHLVRRRGQEARLRCSPMKGHSHVYWYRQLPEEGLKFMVYLQKENIIDESGMPKERFSAEFPKEGPSILRIQQVVRGDSAAYFCASSGGYPSSYEQYFGPGTRLTVT.

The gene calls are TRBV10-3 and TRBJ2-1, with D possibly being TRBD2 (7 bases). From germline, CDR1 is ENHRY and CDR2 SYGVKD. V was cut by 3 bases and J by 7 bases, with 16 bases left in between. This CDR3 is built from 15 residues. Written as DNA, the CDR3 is TGTGCCATCAGTGATGTACGGGGGGCGCAAAATGAGCAGTTCTTC. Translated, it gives CAISDVRGAQNEQFF.

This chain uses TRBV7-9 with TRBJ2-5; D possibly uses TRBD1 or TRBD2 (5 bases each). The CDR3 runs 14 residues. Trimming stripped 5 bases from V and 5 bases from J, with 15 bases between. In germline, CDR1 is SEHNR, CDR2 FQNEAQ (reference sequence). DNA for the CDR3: TGTGCCAGCAGCGGCCGGGACCTTTGGGAGACCCAGTACTTC. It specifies CASSGRDLWETQYF.

CDR3 in amino acids: CASSLGGPHMMDTQYF. CDR3 DNA: TGTGCCAGCAGTTTGGGGGGGCCCCACATGATGGATACGCAGTATTTT. This chain uses TRBV27 with TRBJ2-3, with a tentative D call TRBD2 (7 bases). The CDR3 has 16 residues. V lost 3 bases to trimming and J lost 6 bases, with 19 bases between them. CDR1 and CDR2 from the germline V gene are MNHEY and SMNVEV (reference sequence).

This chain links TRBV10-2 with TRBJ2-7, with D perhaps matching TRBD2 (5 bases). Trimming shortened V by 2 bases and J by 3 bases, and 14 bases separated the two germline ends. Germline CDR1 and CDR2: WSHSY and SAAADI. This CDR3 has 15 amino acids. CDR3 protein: CASSEASPDYYEQYF. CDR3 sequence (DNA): TGCGCCAGCAGTGAGGCTAGCCCAGACTACTACGAGCAGTACTTC.

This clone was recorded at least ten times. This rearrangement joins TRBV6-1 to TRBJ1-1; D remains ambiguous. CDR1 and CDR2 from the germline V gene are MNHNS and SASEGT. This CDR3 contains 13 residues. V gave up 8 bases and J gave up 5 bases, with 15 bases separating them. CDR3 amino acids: CASSLNLLTEAFF. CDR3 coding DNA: TGTGCCAGCTCCCTTAACTTATTGACTGAAGCTTTCTTT.

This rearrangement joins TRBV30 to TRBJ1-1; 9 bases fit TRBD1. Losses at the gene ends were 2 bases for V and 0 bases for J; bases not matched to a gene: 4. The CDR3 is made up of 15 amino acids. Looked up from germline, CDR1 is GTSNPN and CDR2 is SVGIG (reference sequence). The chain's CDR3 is CAWSSGQGLNTEAFF. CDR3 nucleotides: TGTGCCTGGAGTTCGGGACAGGGATTGAACACTGAAGCTTTCTTT.

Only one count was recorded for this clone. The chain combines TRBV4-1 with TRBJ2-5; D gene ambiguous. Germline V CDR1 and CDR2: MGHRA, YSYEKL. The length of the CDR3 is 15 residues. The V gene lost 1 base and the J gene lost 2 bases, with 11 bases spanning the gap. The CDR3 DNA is TGCGCCAGCAGCCAAGTACTTTCCTGGCAAGAGACCCAGTACTTC. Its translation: CASSQVLSWQETQYF.

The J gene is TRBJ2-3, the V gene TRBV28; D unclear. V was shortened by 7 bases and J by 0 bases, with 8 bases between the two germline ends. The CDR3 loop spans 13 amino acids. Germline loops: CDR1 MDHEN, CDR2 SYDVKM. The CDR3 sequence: CASTGRSTDTQYF. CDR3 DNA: TGTGCCAGCACTGGCAGAAGCACAGATACGCAGTATTTT.

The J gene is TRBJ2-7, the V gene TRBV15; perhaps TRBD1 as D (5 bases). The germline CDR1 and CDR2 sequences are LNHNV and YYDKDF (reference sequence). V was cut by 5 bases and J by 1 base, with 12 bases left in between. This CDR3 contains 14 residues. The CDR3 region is CATSLRALSYEQYF. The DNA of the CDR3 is TGTGCCACCAGCCTCAGGGCACTATCCTACGAGCAGTACTTC.

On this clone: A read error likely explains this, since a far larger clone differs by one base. This chain's CDR3 is CASGFSGTLGEQFF. CDR3 in DNA: TGTGCCAGCGGCTTTAGCGGGACCCTCGGTGAGCAGTTCTTC. The chain carries TRBV11-2 and TRBJ2-1; 8 positions agree with TRBD2. This CDR3 contains 14 residues. Germline CDR1 SGHAT, CDR2 FQNNGV.

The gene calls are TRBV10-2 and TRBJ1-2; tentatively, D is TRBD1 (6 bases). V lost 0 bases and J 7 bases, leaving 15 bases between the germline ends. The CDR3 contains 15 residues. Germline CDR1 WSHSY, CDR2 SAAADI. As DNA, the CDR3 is TGCGCCAGCAGTGAGTCGGCAGGGGTGATGGGTGGCTACACCTTC. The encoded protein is CASSESAGVMGGYTF.

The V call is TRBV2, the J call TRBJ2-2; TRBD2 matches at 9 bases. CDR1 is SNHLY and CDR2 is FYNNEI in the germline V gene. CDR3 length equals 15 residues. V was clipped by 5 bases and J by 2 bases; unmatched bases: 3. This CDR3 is CASSRSGSNTGELFF. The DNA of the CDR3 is TGTGCCAGCAGTCGTAGCGGGAGTAACACCGGGGAGCTGTTTTTT.

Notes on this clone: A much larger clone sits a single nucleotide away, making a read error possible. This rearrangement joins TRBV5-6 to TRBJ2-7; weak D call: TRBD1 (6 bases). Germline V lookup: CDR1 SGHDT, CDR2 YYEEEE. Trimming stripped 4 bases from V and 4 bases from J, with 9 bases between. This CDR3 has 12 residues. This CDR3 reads CASSVQGYEQYF. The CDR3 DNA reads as TGTGCCAGCAGCGTACAGGGTTACGAGCAGTACTTC. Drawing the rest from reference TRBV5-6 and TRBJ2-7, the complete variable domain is DAGVTQSPTHLIKTRGQQVTLRCSPKSGHDTVSWYQQALGQGPQFIFQYYEEEERQRGNFPDRFSGHQFPNYSSELNVNALLLGDSALYLCASSVQGYEQYFGPGTRLTVT.

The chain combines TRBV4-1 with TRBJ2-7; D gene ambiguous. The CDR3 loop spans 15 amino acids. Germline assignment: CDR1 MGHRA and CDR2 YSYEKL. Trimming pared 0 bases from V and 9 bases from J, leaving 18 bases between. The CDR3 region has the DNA TGCGCCAGCAGCCAAGATCTGGTCGAGACCCCTGGGCAGTACTTC. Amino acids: CASSQDLVETPGQYF.

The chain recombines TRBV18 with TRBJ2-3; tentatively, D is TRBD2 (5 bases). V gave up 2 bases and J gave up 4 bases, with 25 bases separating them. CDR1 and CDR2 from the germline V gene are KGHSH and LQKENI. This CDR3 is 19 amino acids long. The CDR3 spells CASSPIPAGENLWADTQYF. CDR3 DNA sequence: TGTGCCAGCTCACCAATCCCGGCCGGGGAAAATCTTTGGGCAGATACGCAGTATTTT.

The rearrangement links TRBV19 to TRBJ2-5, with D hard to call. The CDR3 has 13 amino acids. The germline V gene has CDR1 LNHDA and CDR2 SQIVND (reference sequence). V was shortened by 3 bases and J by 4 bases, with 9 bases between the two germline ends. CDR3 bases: TGTGCCAGTAGTATTATGGAAGGAGAGACCCAGTACTTC. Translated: CASSIMEGETQYF.

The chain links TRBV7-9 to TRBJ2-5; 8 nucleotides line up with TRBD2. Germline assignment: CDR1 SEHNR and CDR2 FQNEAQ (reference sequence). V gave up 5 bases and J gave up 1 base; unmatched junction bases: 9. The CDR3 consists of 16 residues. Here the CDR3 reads CASSPKGGRFQETQYF. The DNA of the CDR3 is TGTGCCAGCAGCCCTAAGGGCGGGAGGTTCCAAGAGACCCAGTACTTC.

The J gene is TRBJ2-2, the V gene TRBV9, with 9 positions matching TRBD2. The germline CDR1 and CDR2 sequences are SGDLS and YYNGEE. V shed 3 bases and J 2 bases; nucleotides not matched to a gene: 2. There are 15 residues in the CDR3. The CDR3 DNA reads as TGTGCCAGCAGCGAACTAGCGGGTAACACCGGGGAGCTGTTTTTT. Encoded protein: CASSELAGNTGELFF. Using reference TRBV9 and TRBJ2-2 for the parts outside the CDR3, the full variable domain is DSGVTQTPKHLITATGQRVTLRCSPRSGDLSVYWYQQSLDQGLQFLIQYYNGEERAKGNILERFSAQQFPDLHSELNLSSLELGDSALYFCASSELAGNTGELFFGEGSRLTVL.

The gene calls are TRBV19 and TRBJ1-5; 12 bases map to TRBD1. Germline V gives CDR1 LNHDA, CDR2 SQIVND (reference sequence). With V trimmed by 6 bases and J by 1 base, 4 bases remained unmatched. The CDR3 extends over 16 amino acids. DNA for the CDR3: TGTGCCAGTAGATCGGGACAGGGGGCGAGCAATCAGCCCCAGCATTTT. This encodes CASRSGQGASNQPQHF.

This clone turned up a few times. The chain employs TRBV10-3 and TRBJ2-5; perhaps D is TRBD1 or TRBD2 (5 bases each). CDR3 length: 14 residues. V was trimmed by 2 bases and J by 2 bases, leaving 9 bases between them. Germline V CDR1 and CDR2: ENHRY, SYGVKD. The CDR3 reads CAISERGAQETQYF. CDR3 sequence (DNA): TGTGCCATCAGTGAGAGAGGGGCTCAAGAGACCCAGTACTTC.

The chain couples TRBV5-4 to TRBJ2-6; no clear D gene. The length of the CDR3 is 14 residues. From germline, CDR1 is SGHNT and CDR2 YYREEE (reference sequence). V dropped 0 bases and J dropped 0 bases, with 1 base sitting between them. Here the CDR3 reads CASSLDSGANVLTF. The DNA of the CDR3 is TGTGCCAGCAGCTTGGACTCTGGGGCCAACGTCCTGACTTTC.

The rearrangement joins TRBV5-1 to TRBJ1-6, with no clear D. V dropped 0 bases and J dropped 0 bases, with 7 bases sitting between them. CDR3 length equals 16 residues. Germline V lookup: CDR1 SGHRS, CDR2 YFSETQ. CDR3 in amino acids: CASSLGLSSYNSPLHF. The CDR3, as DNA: TGCGCCAGCAGCTTGGGTTTGAGCTCCTATAATTCACCCCTCCACTTT.

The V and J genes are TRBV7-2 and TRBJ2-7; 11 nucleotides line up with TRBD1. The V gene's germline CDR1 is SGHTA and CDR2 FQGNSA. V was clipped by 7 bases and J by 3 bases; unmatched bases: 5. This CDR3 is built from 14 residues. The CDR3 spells CASNPGTGGYEQYF. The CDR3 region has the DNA TGTGCCAGCAACCCAGGGACAGGGGGCTACGAGCAGTACTTC.

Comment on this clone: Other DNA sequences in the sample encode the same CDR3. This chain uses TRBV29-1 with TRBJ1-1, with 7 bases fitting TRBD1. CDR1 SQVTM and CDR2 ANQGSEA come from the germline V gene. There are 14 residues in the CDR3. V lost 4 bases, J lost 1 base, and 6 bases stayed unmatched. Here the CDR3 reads CSVVRTGANTEAFF. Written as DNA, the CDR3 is TGCAGCGTTGTCCGGACAGGAGCGAACACTGAAGCTTTCTTT.

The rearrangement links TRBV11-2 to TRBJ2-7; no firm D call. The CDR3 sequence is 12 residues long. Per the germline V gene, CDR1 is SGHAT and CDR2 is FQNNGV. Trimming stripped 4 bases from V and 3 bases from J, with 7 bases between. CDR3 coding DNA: TGTGCCAGCAGCTCGGGTGTCTACGAGCAGTACTTC. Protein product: CASSSGVYEQYF.

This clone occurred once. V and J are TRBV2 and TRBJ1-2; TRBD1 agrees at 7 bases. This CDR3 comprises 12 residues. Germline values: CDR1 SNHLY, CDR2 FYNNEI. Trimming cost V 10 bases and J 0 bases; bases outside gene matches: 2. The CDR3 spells CATGTANYGYTF. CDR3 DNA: TGTGCCACCGGGACAGCTAACTATGGCTACACCTTC.